This TCR beta chain is from a study of CD8+CD57+ T cells in acquired aplastic anemia. Study-wide background: Across the sorted CD4+ and CD8+ cells, DNA amounts averaged approximately 3 ug.

Study-wide points: Levels of CD8+ Simpson's diversity were not significantly distinct in patients versus controls. Shared by patients and controls, roughly 28 CD8+ CDR3s were abundant in patients.

For CDR3 and TCR beta VDJ profiling, genomic DNA was the template used. In TCRdb, the reads were re-called with MiXCR into one record per CDR3 protein. The sample includes some 290,000 distinct CDR3 sequences, 55% to 60% of them seen just once. For this clonotype: Its specificity is unknown.

The CDR3 contains 12 residues. Trimming removed 3 bases from V and 9 bases from J, with 6 bases in between. Germline V gives CDR1 WSHSY, CDR2 SAAADI. This TCR was recovered from a human donor with severe aplastic anemia or a healthy control (not recorded which). This rearrangement joins TRBV10-2 to TRBJ1-6; D is unclear. The sequencing sample was made of sorted CD4+, CD8+, or CD8+CD57+ T cells (not recorded which) from PBMCs. The CDR3 nucleotides are TGCGCCAGCAGTGAAATGGGTTCACCCCTCCACTTT. Protein product: CASSEMGSPLHF.